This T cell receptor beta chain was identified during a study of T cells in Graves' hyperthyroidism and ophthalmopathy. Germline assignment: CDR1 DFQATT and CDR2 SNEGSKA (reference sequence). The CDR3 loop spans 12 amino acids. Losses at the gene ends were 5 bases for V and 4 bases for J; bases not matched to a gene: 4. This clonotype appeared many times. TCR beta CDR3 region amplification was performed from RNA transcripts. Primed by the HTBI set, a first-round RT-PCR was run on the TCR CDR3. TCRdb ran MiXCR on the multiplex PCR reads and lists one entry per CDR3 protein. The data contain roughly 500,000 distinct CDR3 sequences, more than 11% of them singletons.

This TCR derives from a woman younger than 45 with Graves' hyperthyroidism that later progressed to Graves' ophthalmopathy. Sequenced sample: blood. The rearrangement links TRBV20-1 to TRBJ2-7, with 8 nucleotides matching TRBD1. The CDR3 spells CSAGQGAYEQYF. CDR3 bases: TGCAGTGCTGGGCAGGGGGCTTACGAGCAGTACTTC.